This TCR beta chain was identified in a study of blood T cell repertoires in COVID-19. Germline V lookup: CDR1 SGHNT, CDR2 YYREEE (reference sequence). V was pared by 1 base and J by 2 bases, with 10 bases between. The CDR3 is 15 residues long. In the authors' workflow: Amplification with reference gene primers provided the estimates of nucleated cell counts. Generated by immunoSEQ multiplex PCR, the TCRdb table keeps only in-frame clones and is missing some. Clonal size and the V and J genes are those of that table, whereas D and trimming came from the DNA. The data show about 52,000 clones, 65% to 90% seen once.

This chain joins TRBV5-4 and TRBJ1-5; D unresolved. The TCR originated in an older man with acute or convalescent COVID-19. The sequenced material came from peripheral blood. The CDR3 DNA reads as TGTGCCAGCAGCTTGAACGGGGTTGGCAATCAGCCCCAGCATTTT. Protein sequence: CASSLNGVGNQPQHF.